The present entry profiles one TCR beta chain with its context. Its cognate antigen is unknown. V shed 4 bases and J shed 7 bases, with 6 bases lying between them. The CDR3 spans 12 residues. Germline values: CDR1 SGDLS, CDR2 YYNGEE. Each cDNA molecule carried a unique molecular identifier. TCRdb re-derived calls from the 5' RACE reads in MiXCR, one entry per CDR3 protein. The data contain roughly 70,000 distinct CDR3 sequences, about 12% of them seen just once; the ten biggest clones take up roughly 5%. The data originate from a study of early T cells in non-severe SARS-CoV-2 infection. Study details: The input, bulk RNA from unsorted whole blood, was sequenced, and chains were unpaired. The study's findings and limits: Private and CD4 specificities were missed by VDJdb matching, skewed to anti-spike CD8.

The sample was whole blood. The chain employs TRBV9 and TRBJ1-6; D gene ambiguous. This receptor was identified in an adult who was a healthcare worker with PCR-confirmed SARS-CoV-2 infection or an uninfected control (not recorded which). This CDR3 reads CASSQLNSPLHF. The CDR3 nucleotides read TGTGCCAGCAGCCAACTCAATTCACCCCTCCACTTT.